This T cell receptor beta chain emerged from a study of Graves' ophthalmopathy and Graves' hyperthyroidism. CDR3 length: 15 residues. The germline V and J ends were trimmed by 0 bases and 9 bases, with 16 bases remaining between them. Per the germline V gene, CDR1 is SGHRS and CDR2 is YFSETQ. Of note for this clonotype: A much larger clone differs from this one at a single base, so this may be a read error.

The study recruited hyperthyroidism patients aged 18 to 65 who were newly diagnosed, under 2 months' duration. RNA transcripts were the source from which TCR beta CDR3 regions were amplified. The first round was an RT-PCR with HTBI primers, and the second round was a multiplex PCR. From the multiplex PCR reads, TCRdb called clonotypes with MiXCR, one entry per CDR3 protein. In the table there are some 1.1 million distinct CDR3 sequences, 35% to 40% of which are singletons. The sample consisted of peripheral blood or thyroid tissue (not recorded which). V usage is TRBV5-1 and J usage is TRBJ1-3; tentatively, D is TRBD1 (5 bases). The TCR originated in an adult man with Graves' hyperthyroidism. CDR3 amino acids: CASSLGDPGRFTIYF. CDR3 DNA: TGCGCCAGCAGCTTGGGGGACCCAGGGAGGTTCACCATATATTTT.